Listed here are 8 T cell receptor beta chains from one sample, sequenced in a study of blood T cell repertoires in COVID-19. The method was immunoSEQ multiplex PCR; TCRdb's version includes in-frame clones alone and lacks a portion of them. The data show roughly 100,000 clones, approximately 92% seen once. The specimen was peripheral blood. These receptors all come from a woman aged 50 to 60 with COVID-19, enrolled during active disease.

The DNA for the CDR3 is TGTGCCAGCAGTTTCAAGCGGTACAATGAGCAGTTCTTC. This gives the protein CASSFKRYNEQFF. V gene TRBV12-3 or TRBV12-4 combines with J gene TRBJ2-1, with D perhaps TRBD2 (5 bases). Trimming left V 3 bases short and J 4 bases short, with 7 bases between. The CDR3 covers 13 residues.

The V call is TRBV25-1, the J call TRBJ2-2; tentative D call: TRBD1 (5 bases). Germline V gives CDR1 MGHDK, CDR2 SYGVNS. CDR3 length equals 13 residues. Trimming took off 6 bases at V and 2 bases at J, with 7 bases between the two ends. The CDR3 loop is CASRQDNTGELFF. CDR3 DNA: TGTGCCAGCAGACAGGATAACACCGGGGAGCTGTTTTTT. Combining the CDR3 with reference TRBV25-1 and TRBJ2-2 gives the whole variable domain EADIYQTPRYLVIGTGKKITLECSQTMGHDKMYWYQQDPGMELHLIHYSYGVNSTEKGDLSSESTVSRIRTEHFPLTLESARPSHTSQYLCASRQDNTGELFFGEGSRLTVL.

This clone was seen a handful of times. V usage is TRBV6-1 and J usage is TRBJ1-6; 7 positions agree with TRBD1. CDR1 MNHNS and CDR2 SASEGT come from the germline V gene. This CDR3 is built from 15 residues. The V segment lost 3 bases and the J segment 6 bases; nucleotides outside the gene matches: 5. In nucleotides, the CDR3 is TGTGCCAGCAGTGAGACAGGGTACAGTAATTCACCCCTCCACTTT. This codes for CASSETGYSNSPLHF.

The rearrangement uses TRBV6-1 and TRBJ2-2; D is unresolved. Trimming stripped 3 bases from V and 1 base from J, with 6 bases between. The CDR3 is made up of 14 amino acids. Germline CDR1 and CDR2: MNHNS and SASEGT. CDR3 sequence reads: CASSDLWNTGELFF. For the CDR3, the DNA is TGTGCCAGCAGTGACCTTTGGAACACCGGGGAGCTGTTTTTT.

The gene calls are TRBV18 and TRBJ1-6; possibly TRBD1 for D (5 bases). The germline V gene has CDR1 KGHSH and CDR2 LQKENI. V lost 2 bases and J 10 bases, leaving 12 bases between the germline ends. CDR3 size: 14 residues. This CDR3 is CASSPGGDGSPLHF. CDR3 sequence (DNA): TGTGCCAGCTCACCAGGGGGGGATGGGTCACCCCTCCACTTT.

The genes are TRBV5-1 and TRBJ1-4; D unresolved. Germline V CDR1 and CDR2: SGHRS, YFSETQ. The CDR3 is made up of 12 amino acids. V was pared by 0 bases and J by 15 bases, with 12 bases between. The CDR3 sequence: CASSLAGIGVFF. Written as DNA, the CDR3 is TGCGCCAGCAGCTTGGCCGGAATCGGGGTGTTTTTT.

The chain employs TRBV21-1 and TRBJ1-5. TRBV21-1 is a known pseudogene. There are 15 residues in the CDR3. CDR3 nucleotides: TGTGCCAGCAGCAAAGCCGGTAATAGCAATCAGCCCCAGCATTTT. Encoded protein: CASSKAGNSNQPQHF.

The rearrangement joins TRBV9 to TRBJ1-2; D is possibly TRBD1 (6 bases). The CDR3 length is 15 residues. Trimming removed 3 bases from V and 1 base from J, with 13 bases in between. The germline gives CDR1 SGDLS, CDR2 YYNGEE. In nucleotides, the CDR3 is TGTGCCAGCAGCGGGTCCCAACAGGGTAACTATGGCTACACCTTC. Residues: CASSGSQQGNYGYTF.